This T cell receptor beta chain derives from a study of cytomegalovirus exposure and HLA in healthy donors. The wider study: An earlier analysis found 100 million or so unique TCR beta sequences from 150 million to 200 million T cells.

The PCR ran on 60 Vbeta and 13 Jbeta primers. Profiled with immunoSEQ multiplex PCR; TCRdb holds only in-frame clones, not every one. The data contain about 220,000 clones, 76% of them singletons. The source material was PBMCs. This TCR came from a man between 18 and 29 years old in good health and CMV-seronegative.

The CDR3 region has the DNA TGTGCCAGCAGTGATCTTGCAGGGCGAGCTTTCTTT. This translates into CASSDLAGRAFF. The gene calls are TRBV2 and TRBJ1-1, with D perhaps TRBD1 (5 bases). V was shortened by 3 bases and J by 10 bases, with 12 bases between the two germline ends. CDR3 length: 12 residues. Germline assignment: CDR1 SNHLY and CDR2 FYNNEI.